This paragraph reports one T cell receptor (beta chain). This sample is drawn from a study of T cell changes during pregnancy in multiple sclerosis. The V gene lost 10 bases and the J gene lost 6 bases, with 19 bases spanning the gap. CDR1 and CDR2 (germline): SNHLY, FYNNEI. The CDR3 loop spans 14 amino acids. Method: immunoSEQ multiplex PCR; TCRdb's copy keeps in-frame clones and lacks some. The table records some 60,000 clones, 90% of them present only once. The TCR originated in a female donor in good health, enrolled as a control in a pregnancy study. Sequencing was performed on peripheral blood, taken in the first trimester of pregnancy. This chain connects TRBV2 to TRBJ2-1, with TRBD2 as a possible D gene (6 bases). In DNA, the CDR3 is TGTGCCACGACCCGGGGGTACCAGCTCAATGAGCAGTTCTTC. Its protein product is CATTRGYQLNEQFF. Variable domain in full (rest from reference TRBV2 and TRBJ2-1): EPEVTQTPSHQVTQMGQEVILRCVPISNHLYFYWYRQILGQKVEFLVSFYNNEISEKSEIFDDQFSVERPDGSNFTLKIRSTKLEDSAMYFCATTRGYQLNEQFFGPGTRLTVL.